The 22 T cell receptor beta chains reported below all come from one sample, sequenced in a study of cytomegalovirus exposure and HLA in healthy donors (dated by TCRdb to between 2016 and 2019). The method was the immunoSEQ multiplex PCR assay. Entries here come from immuneACCESS through TCRdb and include only in-frame sequences with V and J called. Some clones fail to appear in such tables; in the studies checked, an unresolved V gene covers under half of the shortfall, and the cause of the remainder is unknown. Counted in this sample were approximately 190,000 clones; approximately 80% of them appeared once. The ten top clones hold roughly 7% of the sample. The sample taken for sequencing was PBMCs. Receptor source: a man in his late teens or twenties in good health and CMV-seropositive.

The chain employs TRBV28 and TRBJ2-7; TRBD1 might be the D (6 bases). The germline V and J ends were trimmed by 6 bases and 7 bases, with 16 bases remaining between them. There are 13 residues in the CDR3. The germline CDR1 and CDR2 sequences are MDHEN and SYDVKM. CDR3 protein: CASSQGSLGEQYF. The CDR3 coding sequence is TGTGCCAGCAGCCAGGGGTCATTGGGGGAGCAGTACTTC.

This chain joins TRBV29-1 and TRBJ1-1, with TRBD1 identical over 8 bases. CDR3 length: 13 amino acids. Looked up from germline, CDR1 is SQVTM and CDR2 is ANQGSEA. Trimming at V came to 4 bases and at J to 5 bases, leaving 6 bases not matched to a gene. The CDR3 region has the DNA TGCAGCGTTGCCGGACAGGGTGATACTGAAGCTTTCTTT. Protein sequence: CSVAGQGDTEAFF.

This chain uses TRBV28 with TRBJ2-7; D possibly corresponds to TRBD1 (5 bases). V dropped 5 bases and J dropped 9 bases, with 20 bases sitting between them. The CDR3 is made up of 14 amino acids. Germline V gene data show CDR1 as MDHEN and CDR2 as SYDVKM. The CDR3: CASSVTDSRFGQYF. CDR3 coding DNA: TGTGCCAGCAGTGTGACAGATTCCAGGTTCGGGCAGTACTTC.

This clone has more than one count but fewer than ten. The chain links TRBV19 to TRBJ1-2; D is undetermined. This CDR3 is 13 amino acids long. Germline V CDR1 and CDR2: LNHDA, SQIVND (reference sequence). V was shortened by 4 bases and J by 4 bases, with 10 bases between the two germline ends. The chain's CDR3 is CASSNGESYGYTF. CDR3 DNA: TGTGCCAGTAGTAACGGAGAATCCTATGGCTACACCTTC.

The CDR3: CASSRAGVSYEQYF. CDR3 nucleotides: TGTGCCAGTTCCCGGGCAGGGGTTTCCTACGAGCAGTACTTC. The rearrangement uses TRBV27 and TRBJ2-7, with D possibly being TRBD1 (6 bases). V lost 9 bases and J lost 1, with 16 bases in between. Per germline, CDR1 MNHEY and CDR2 SMNVEV (reference sequence). The CDR3 is made up of 14 amino acids.

The J gene is TRBJ2-7, the V gene TRBV6-4, with 12 positions matching TRBD1. This CDR3 has 16 amino acids. V shed 6 bases and J 5 bases; nucleotides not matched to a gene: 11. Per the germline V gene, CDR1 is MRHNA and CDR2 is SNTAGT. DNA for the CDR3: TGTGCCAGCAGCCAACTTCCGGGACAGGGGGCCAACGAGCAGTACTTC. Amino acids: CASSQLPGQGANEQYF.

This chain links TRBV9 with TRBJ2-1; 7 bases line up with TRBD2. CDR1 and CDR2 from the germline V gene are SGDLS and YYNGEE. V lost 4 bases to trimming and J lost 1 base; unmatched junction nucleotides: 5. This CDR3 region has 15 residues. CDR3 DNA: TGTGCCAGCAGCACCGGGACTACTTCCTACAATGAGCAGTTCTTC. This encodes CASSTGTTSYNEQFF.

This clone showed up just once. The chain joins TRBV18 to TRBJ2-2; 8 bases are shared with TRBD2. The CDR3 covers 16 residues. Per germline, CDR1 KGHSH and CDR2 LQKENI. V lost 3 bases to trimming and J lost 5 bases; unmatched junction nucleotides: 8. The CDR3 DNA reads TGTGCCAGCTCACCGGTCGCAGCGGGAGTTACCGGGGAGCTGTTTTTT. The encoded protein is CASSPVAAGVTGELFF.

This chain joins TRBV19 and TRBJ2-5; the D gene is possibly TRBD2 (6 bases). The CDR3 consists of 14 residues. Germline V gives CDR1 LNHDA, CDR2 SQIVND (reference sequence). Trimming removed 8 bases at V and 5 bases at J, with 18 bases between. The CDR3 coding sequence is TGTGCCAGTGGCCCCCGGAGGGAAGGGGAGACCCAGTACTTC. Protein sequence: CASGPRREGETQYF.

The chain recombines TRBV27 with TRBJ2-3; 9 nucleotides align to TRBD2. J gave up 0 bases and V 4 bases, and 8 bases lay outside the gene matches. The CDR3 extends over 17 amino acids. Germline V CDR1 and CDR2: MNHEY, SMNVEV (reference sequence). The CDR3 is CASSYKTSGLSTDTQYF. The CDR3 nucleotides read TGTGCCAGCAGTTATAAGACTAGCGGCCTTAGCACAGATACGCAGTATTTT.

This clone was picked up one time. The rearrangement links TRBV5-1 to TRBJ2-1; tentatively, D is TRBD1 (6 bases). The CDR3 has 13 amino acids. Germline V gene data show CDR1 as SGHRS and CDR2 as YFSETQ. V was shortened by 2 bases and J by 9 bases, with 12 bases between the two germline ends. The CDR3 region has the DNA TGCGCCAGCAGCTTTAGCAGGGGCAGTGAGCAGTTCTTC. This translates into CASSFSRGSEQFF.

This rearrangement joins TRBV4-3 to TRBJ1-2; D uncertain. The CDR3 runs to 14 residues. Between the trimmed V and J ends, which lost 3 bases and 0 bases, there was a span of 8 bases. Germline V gene lookup returns CDR1 LGHNA and CDR2 YSLEER. DNA for the CDR3: TGCGCCAGCAGCCAGCGGGGATCTAACTATGGCTACACCTTC. Its translation is CASSQRGSNYGYTF.

This chain joins TRBV7-9 and TRBJ2-7, with a possible D match to TRBD2 (6 bases). Germline V lookup: CDR1 SEHNR, CDR2 FQNEAQ (reference sequence). V lost 2 bases and J 2 bases, leaving 10 bases between the germline ends. The CDR3 is 14 amino acids. The CDR3 coding sequence is TGTGCCAGCAGCTTATCGGGACTCCCCTACGAGCAGTACTTC. As protein: CASSLSGLPYEQYF. Drawing the rest from reference TRBV7-9 and TRBJ2-7, the complete variable domain is DTGVSQNPRHKITKRGQNVTFRCDPISEHNRLYWYRQTLGQGPEFLTYFQNEAQLEKSRLLSDRFSAERPKGSFSTLEIQRTEQGDSAMYLCASSLSGLPYEQYFGPGTRLTVT.

About this clone: Other DNA sequences in the sample encode the same CDR3. The rearrangement uses TRBV27 and TRBJ2-3; D is ambiguous. Trimming left V 6 bases short and J 0 bases short, with 7 bases between. The CDR3 covers 13 residues. CDR1 and CDR2 (germline): MNHEY, SMNVEV (reference sequence). The CDR3: CASSFSSTDTQYF. The DNA of the CDR3 is TGTGCCAGCAGCTTCTCTAGCACAGATACGCAGTATTTT.

The gene calls are TRBV29-1 and TRBJ2-7; D is perhaps TRBD1 (5 bases). Trimming left V 7 bases short and J 1 base short, with 14 bases between. Germline values: CDR1 SQVTM, CDR2 ANQGSEA. The CDR3 spans 13 residues. CDR3 DNA: TGCAGCGCCCAGGGCAGCGAGTCCTACGAGCAGTACTTC. Its translation is CSAQGSESYEQYF.

The chain recombines TRBV9 with TRBJ2-1, with a tentative D call TRBD2 (5 bases). V lost 0 bases and J lost 6, with 13 bases in between. Germline CDR1 SGDLS, CDR2 YYNGEE. The CDR3 loop spans 15 amino acids. The CDR3 DNA follows: TGTGCCAGCAGCGTAGGGGCTAGCAAGGCCAATGAGCAGTTCTTC. Its translation: CASSVGASKANEQFF.

This clone was detected a few times. This chain uses TRBV19 with TRBJ2-7; TRBD2 matches at 8 bases. The CDR3 length is 14 residues. Germline assignment: CDR1 LNHDA and CDR2 SQIVND (reference sequence). The V and J ends lost 7 bases and 7 bases, in that order; junction bases with no gene match: 12. The chain's CDR3 is CASNAGGSSREQYF. DNA of the CDR3: TGTGCCAGTAATGCGGGAGGATCCTCTCGGGAGCAGTACTTC.

V and J are TRBV19 and TRBJ1-2; D unresolved. V was pared by 0 bases and J by 3 bases, with 11 bases between. CDR1 and CDR2 (germline): LNHDA, SQIVND (reference sequence). This CDR3 is 15 amino acids long. The CDR3 bases are TGTGCCAGTAGTATAGATAAAAGGACTTACTATGGCTACACCTTC. Its translation: CASSIDKRTYYGYTF.

The V call is TRBV2, the J call TRBJ1-4, with a tentative D call TRBD1 (6 bases). V lost 5 bases and J 3 bases, leaving 10 bases between the germline ends. Germline values: CDR1 SNHLY, CDR2 FYNNEI. The CDR3 consists of 14 residues. The DNA for the CDR3 is TGTGCCAGCAGTCTGGACAGCCCTAATGAAAAACTGTTTTTT. It encodes CASSLDSPNEKLFF.

The chain couples TRBV4-2 to TRBJ1-4; D may be TRBD1 (6 bases). This CDR3 is built from 14 residues. Trimming shortened V by 0 bases and J by 15 bases, and 17 bases separated the two germline ends. CDR1 and CDR2 from the germline V gene are LGHNA and YNFKEQ. The chain's CDR3 is CASSQDRLEGEVFF. The CDR3 nucleotides read TGTGCCAGCAGCCAAGATCGGCTAGAGGGGGAAGTGTTTTTT.

V usage is TRBV15 and J usage is TRBJ1-4, with D maybe TRBD1 (5 bases). This CDR3 has 15 residues. The V and J ends lost 5 bases and 3 bases respectively, with 13 bases between them. Germline V CDR1 and CDR2: LNHNV, YYDKDF (reference sequence). The CDR3 nucleotides are TGTGCCACCAGCCGAGCGGGGGATCCTAATGAAAAACTGTTTTTT. Translating it yields CATSRAGDPNEKLFF.

The table lists this clone with a count of one. This chain links TRBV19 with TRBJ1-5, with 12 positions matching TRBD1. The length of the CDR3 is 18 residues. Germline V lookup: CDR1 LNHDA, CDR2 SQIVND (reference sequence). The V and J ends lost 0 bases and 6 bases, in that order; junction bases with no gene match: 9. CDR3 DNA sequence: TGTGCCAGTAGTATAGATAAGCCTGGGACAGGGGGCGTTCAGCCCCAGCATTTT. Translated, it gives CASSIDKPGTGGVQPQHF.